These 19 T cell receptor beta chains share one sample of origin, sequenced in a study of somatic mutations in cytotoxic T cells in rheumatoid arthritis. The assay was immunoSEQ multiplex PCR, and TCRdb's table has in-frame clones only and misses some. The sample has 15,000 or so clones, approximately 78% seen once. The sample comprised CD8+ T cells sorted from blood. Receptors originate from a woman aged 45-59 years with rheumatoid arthritis.

The V gene is TRBV4-1, the J gene TRBJ2-6; D call uncertain. Germline V gene sequence: CDR1 MGHRA, CDR2 YSYEKL. Trimming shortened V by 0 bases and J by 2 bases, and 2 bases separated the two germline ends. CDR3 length: 14 residues. The CDR3 is CASSQEPGANVLTF. CDR3 coding DNA: TGCGCCAGCAGCCAAGAACCTGGGGCCAACGTCCTGACTTTC.

The genes are TRBV4-1 and TRBJ1-1; D remains unclear. The CDR3 contains 16 residues. Germline assignment: CDR1 MGHRA and CDR2 YSYEKL. V gave up 0 bases and J gave up 3 bases, with 14 bases separating them. The CDR3 spells CASSQDAARIDTEAFF. For the CDR3, the DNA is TGCGCCAGCAGCCAAGATGCTGCGAGGATTGACACTGAAGCTTTCTTT.

The V and J genes are TRBV19 and TRBJ1-3, with D possibly TRBD1 on 5 matching bases. Germline assignment: CDR1 LNHDA and CDR2 SQIVND (reference sequence). The CDR3 contains 14 residues. Deletions cut 3 bases from V and 2 bases from J, with 8 bases between. The CDR3 coding sequence is TGTGCCAGTAGTATCGGGGGGACTGGAAACACCATATATTTT. This sequence encodes CASSIGGTGNTIYF.

The chain carries TRBV27 and TRBJ2-2; possibly TRBD2 for D (5 bases). CDR1 and CDR2 from the germline V gene are MNHEY and SMNVEV (reference sequence). This CDR3 has 16 amino acids. Trimming removed 2 bases from V and 3 bases from J, with 13 bases in between. CDR3: CASSLGLATYTGELFF. CDR3 DNA: TGTGCCAGCAGTTTAGGCCTAGCAACTTACACCGGGGAGCTGTTTTTT.

J is TRBJ2-7 and V is TRBV30; D remains ambiguous. V was pared by 4 bases and J by 1 base, with 11 bases between. CDR1 and CDR2 from the germline V gene are GTSNPN and SVGIG (reference sequence). This CDR3 region has 13 residues. The CDR3 reads CAWNWGSSYEQYF. Here the CDR3 DNA reads TGTGCCTGGAACTGGGGTTCATCCTACGAGCAGTACTTC. Full variable domain (rest looked up from reference TRBV30 and TRBJ2-7): SQTIHQWPATLVQPVGSPLSLECTVEGTSNPNLYWYRQAAGRGLQLLFYSVGIGQISSEVPQNLSASRPQDRQFILSSKKLLLSDSGFYLCAWNWGSSYEQYFGPGTRLTVT.

By its share, this clone is medium-sized. The chain recombines TRBV27 with TRBJ1-2, with no clear D. The CDR3 spans 16 residues. V lost 6 bases to trimming and J lost 4 bases, with 21 bases between them. Per germline, CDR1 MNHEY and CDR2 SMNVEV (reference sequence). The CDR3 is CASSPSWADQFYGYTF. The CDR3 coding sequence is TGTGCCAGCAGCCCTTCTTGGGCAGACCAATTCTATGGCTACACCTTC.

V usage is TRBV11-2 and J usage is TRBJ2-7; no clear D gene. Germline V CDR1 and CDR2: SGHAT, FQNNGV. V lost 1 base to trimming and J lost 6 bases, with 7 bases between them. The CDR3 runs 12 residues. The CDR3 region has the DNA TGTGCCAGCAGCTTAGGTGGGGTCGAGCAGTACTTC. Protein product: CASSLGGVEQYF.

The J gene is TRBJ2-7, the V gene TRBV9; 8 positions agree with TRBD2. V gave up 4 bases and J gave up 5 bases; unmatched junction bases: 8. The CDR3 contains 14 residues. Germline-derived CDR1 and CDR2 are SGDLS and YYNGEE. DNA for the CDR3: TGTGCCAGCAGCCTGAGCGGGAGAGGAGACGAGCAGTACTTC. Amino acid sequence: CASSLSGRGDEQYF.

The CDR3 loop is CASSLTPPVPNEQFF. The CDR3 DNA is TGTGCCAGCAGCTTGACCCCCCCAGTCCCGAATGAGCAGTTCTTC. The chain is built from TRBV7-9 and TRBJ2-1; no clear D gene. Trimming pared 3 bases from V and 7 bases from J, leaving 16 bases between. Per germline, CDR1 SEHNR and CDR2 FQNEAQ (reference sequence). The CDR3 is 15 amino acids.

The chain employs TRBV10-3 and TRBJ2-2; no reliable D call. The germline V and J ends were trimmed by 0 bases and 4 bases, with 12 bases remaining between them. In germline, CDR1 is ENHRY, CDR2 SYGVKD. This CDR3 has 16 residues. Written as DNA, the CDR3 is TGTGCCATCAGTGAGTCGATTGGCGCTACCACCGGGGAGCTGTTTTTT. It is translated as CAISESIGATTGELFF.

This chain uses TRBV5-4 with TRBJ2-7; 7 nucleotides agree with TRBD2. The CDR3 has 15 amino acids. J was trimmed by 2 bases and V by 0 bases; bases with no gene match: 5. Germline V gives CDR1 SGHNT, CDR2 YYREEE (reference sequence). The CDR3 DNA follows: TGTGCCAGCAGCTTGGGTGCGGGGGAAACCTACGAGCAGTACTTC. Translating it yields CASSLGAGETYEQYF. Drawing the rest from reference TRBV5-4 and TRBJ2-7, the complete variable domain is ETGVTQSPTHLIKTRGQQVTLRCSSQSGHNTVSWYQQALGQGPQFIFQYYREEENGRGNFPPRFSGLQFPNYSSELNVNALELDDSALYLCASSLGAGETYEQYFGPGTRLTVT.

The chain employs TRBV5-5 and TRBJ2-3; D may be TRBD1 (7 bases). Germline-derived CDR1 and CDR2 are SGHKS and YYEKEE (reference sequence). CDR3 length: 15 amino acids. With 3 bases removed from V and 0 bases from J, the gap between germline ends came to 11 bases. CDR3 in amino acids: CASSWGDSSTDTQYF. The CDR3 DNA reads as TGTGCCAGCAGCTGGGGGGACAGCAGCACAGATACGCAGTATTTT.

The chain employs TRBV2 and TRBJ2-7, with 9 bases fitting TRBD1. The J segment lost 4 bases and the V segment lost 1 base, leaving 14 bases of the junction unmatched. This CDR3 has 18 amino acids. CDR1 and CDR2 (germline): SNHLY, FYNNEI. CDR3 protein: CASSEELLFRDRVYEQYF. In DNA, the CDR3 is TGTGCCAGCAGTGAAGAACTGTTGTTTAGGGACAGGGTGTACGAGCAGTACTTC.

The chain joins TRBV5-6 to TRBJ2-1; 10 bases align to TRBD1. Looked up from germline, CDR1 is SGHDT and CDR2 is YYEEEE. Trimming cost V 3 bases and J 3 bases; bases outside gene matches: 6. The CDR3 is 16 amino acids. The CDR3 loop is CASSSPGQGNYNEQFF. DNA for the CDR3: TGTGCCAGCAGCTCCCCGGGACAGGGGAACTACAATGAGCAGTTCTTC. The whole variable domain, remainder taken from reference TRBV5-6 and TRBJ2-1, is DAGVTQSPTHLIKTRGQQVTLRCSPKSGHDTVSWYQQALGQGPQFIFQYYEEEERQRGNFPDRFSGHQFPNYSSELNVNALLLGDSALYLCASSSPGQGNYNEQFFGPGTRLTVL.

The chain combines TRBV7-2 with TRBJ1-1, with 8 bases that match TRBD1. This CDR3 spans 16 amino acids. The V and J ends lost 5 bases and 1 base, in that order; junction bases with no gene match: 9. The germline CDR1 and CDR2 sequences are SGHTA and FQGNSA. The CDR3 loop is CASSHLTGTGNTEAFF. The CDR3 region has the DNA TGTGCCAGCAGCCATCTAACCGGGACAGGGAACACTGAAGCTTTCTTT.

CDR3 sequence: CASSKAGGLDEQYF. CDR3 bases: TGTGCCAGCAGTAAAGCGGGGGGACTCGACGAGCAGTACTTC. This chain connects TRBV7-6 to TRBJ2-7; 9 positions match TRBD2. CDR1 is SGHVS and CDR2 is FNYEAQ in the germline V gene. The CDR3 loop spans 14 amino acids. V lost 6 bases and J lost 5; bases outside the gene matches: 8.

This chain connects TRBV10-3 to TRBJ2-7, with TRBD1 identical over 9 bases. The V segment lost 2 bases and the J segment 2 bases; nucleotides outside the gene matches: 7. The CDR3 length is 16 residues. CDR1 ENHRY and CDR2 SYGVKD come from the germline V gene. DNA for the CDR3: TGTGCCATCAGTGAGACGGACAGGGGAGCAGCCTACGAGCAGTACTTC. Translated, it gives CAISETDRGAAYEQYF.

V is TRBV14 and J is TRBJ2-7, with D unresolved. The V gene lost 9 bases and the J gene lost 2 bases, with 11 bases spanning the gap. Germline-derived CDR1 and CDR2 are SGHDN and FVKESK. This CDR3 has 12 amino acids. CDR3 residues: CARIQCTYEQYF. The CDR3, as DNA: TGTGCCAGAATACAGTGCACCTACGAGCAGTACTTC. The variable domain in full, completed from reference TRBV14 and TRBJ2-7, reads EAGVTQFPSHSVIEKGQTVTLRCDPISGHDNLYWYRRVMGKEIKFLLHFVKESKQDESGMPNNRFLAERTGGTYSTLKVQPAELEDSGVYFCARIQCTYEQYFGPGTRLTVT.

The genes are TRBV5-6 and TRBJ2-1, with unresolved D. Germline CDR1 is SGHDT and CDR2 is YYEEEE. V lost 4 bases to trimming and J lost 2 bases, with 7 bases between them. CDR3 length equals 13 residues. The CDR3 DNA sequence: TGTGCCAGCAGCGGACGGACCTACAATGAGCAGTTCTTC. Translation gives CASSGRTYNEQFF.